What follows are 30 T cell receptor beta chains derived from one specimen sequenced in a study of cytomegalovirus exposure and HLA in healthy donors. The PCR used 60 Vbeta and 13 Jbeta primers. Here immunoSEQ multiplex PCR was the method, and the copy in TCRdb shows in-frame clones only, minus some. The repertoire holds about 62,000 clones, with about three quarters as singletons. Sequencing was carried out using PBMCs. The source is a man aged 40-50 years in good health and CMV-seronegative.

This chain uses TRBV14 with TRBJ2-1; D perhaps matches TRBD2 (5 bases). Germline V CDR1 and CDR2: SGHDN, FVKESK. V lost 3 bases and J lost 5, with 14 bases in between. The CDR3 extends over 15 amino acids. CDR3: CASSQLGLKNNEQFF. CDR3 sequence (DNA): TGTGCCAGCAGCCAGTTAGGACTTAAGAACAATGAGCAGTTCTTC. Full variable domain (remainder filled in from reference TRBV14 and TRBJ2-1): EAGVTQFPSHSVIEKGQTVTLRCDPISGHDNLYWYRRVMGKEIKFLLHFVKESKQDESGMPNNRFLAERTGGTYSTLKVQPAELEDSGVYFCASSQLGLKNNEQFFGPGTRLTVL.

The chain recombines TRBV7-6 with TRBJ2-7; 7 bases fit TRBD2. This CDR3 spans 14 amino acids. J gave up 5 bases and V 2 bases, and 6 bases lay outside the gene matches. Looked up from germline, CDR1 is SGHVS and CDR2 is FNYEAQ. In nucleotides, the CDR3 is TGTGCCAGCAGCTTAAGGGAGGGCCTAAACGAGCAGTACTTC. Amino acid sequence: CASSLREGLNEQYF.

This clone was observed a single time. This chain connects TRBV2 to TRBJ1-2; possible D gene TRBD1, 5 bases. This CDR3 has 14 residues. Germline CDR1 is SNHLY and CDR2 is FYNNEI. The V gene lost 3 bases and the J gene lost 6 bases, with 14 bases spanning the gap. DNA for the CDR3: TGTGCCAGCAGTGAGATGGGGCGCGGGGATGGCTACACCTTC. It is translated as CASSEMGRGDGYTF.

The J gene is TRBJ1-5, the V gene TRBV19; 9 bases map to TRBD1. The ends lost 4 bases at V and 0 bases at J; junction bases unmatched: 4. This CDR3 region has 16 residues. Germline values: CDR1 LNHDA, CDR2 SQIVND (reference sequence). The DNA for the CDR3 is TGTGCCAGTAGTACGGGACAGGGAGGTAGCAATCAGCCCCAGCATTTT. This encodes CASSTGQGGSNQPQHF.

The chain employs TRBV9 and TRBJ2-1; perhaps TRBD1 as D (5 bases). CDR1 is SGDLS and CDR2 is YYNGEE in the germline V gene. The CDR3 totals 13 residues. Trimming removed 2 bases from V and 9 bases from J, with 12 bases in between. CDR3 sequence: CASSVGPKAEQFF. The CDR3 DNA reads as TGTGCCAGCAGCGTGGGGCCTAAGGCTGAGCAGTTCTTC.

As to this clone: Distinct nucleotide sequences in the sample also encode this CDR3. The gene calls are TRBV6-5 and TRBJ2-1, with 7 bases fitting TRBD2. The CDR3 totals 16 residues. Trimming cost V 0 bases and J 4 bases; bases outside gene matches: 6. Germline CDR1 is MNHEY and CDR2 is SVGAGI. In nucleotides, the CDR3 is TGTGCCAGCAGTTACTCGCCGGGAGGATCGTACAATGAGCAGTTCTTC. It encodes CASSYSPGGSYNEQFF.

V usage is TRBV7-9 and J usage is TRBJ1-1; D uncertain. CDR1 and CDR2 (germline): SEHNR, FQNEAQ (reference sequence). The V gene lost 4 bases and the J gene lost 1 base, with 7 bases spanning the gap. This CDR3 is 13 amino acids long. CDR3 DNA sequence: TGTGCCAGCAGCTCTACTCGGAACACTGAAGCTTTCTTT. It specifies CASSSTRNTEAFF.

The chain uses TRBV5-1 and TRBJ1-1; 7 nucleotides agree with TRBD1. V lost 2 bases and J lost 1; bases outside the gene matches: 5. Germline V lookup: CDR1 SGHRS, CDR2 YFSETQ. This CDR3 comprises 15 residues. The CDR3 DNA sequence: TGCGCCAGCAGCTTCCTGGGACAGCAGAACACTGAAGCTTTCTTT. Its protein product is CASSFLGQQNTEAFF.

This sequence joins TRBV11-2 and TRBJ1-1; D not certain. The CDR3 consists of 13 residues. V dropped 8 bases and J dropped 4 bases, with 14 bases sitting between them. Germline CDR1 is SGHAT and CDR2 is FQNNGV. In DNA form, the CDR3 reads TGTGCCAGCCACCGACGGGAGGGCACTGAAGCTTTCTTT. As protein: CASHRREGTEAFF. The variable domain in full, with the rest retrieved from reference TRBV11-2 and TRBJ1-1, is EAGVAQSPRYKIIEKRQSVAFWCNPISGHATLYWYQQILGQGPKLLIQFQNNGVVDDSQLPKDRFSAERLKGVDSTLKIQPAKLEDSAVYLCASHRREGTEAFFGQGTRLTVV.

The chain has TRBV7-6 and TRBJ2-1, with 8 bases that match TRBD2. Unmatched junction bases numbered 21, after V lost 1 base and J lost 7 bases. Germline CDR1 is SGHVS and CDR2 is FNYEAQ. The CDR3 spans 20 residues. The CDR3 nucleotides read TGTGCCAGCAGCTTAGACCCCCAGCGGCCTAGCGGGCGAAACAGAAATGAGCAGTTCTTC. Translated, it gives CASSLDPQRPSGRNRNEQFF.

The chain joins TRBV19 to TRBJ2-1; TRBD2 matches at 12 bases. V dropped 4 bases and J dropped 2; count of bases not matched to a gene: 6. The V gene's germline CDR1 is LNHDA and CDR2 SQIVND (reference sequence). This CDR3 has 17 residues. The CDR3 DNA follows: TGTGCCAGTAGTACCCGGACTAGCGGGAACCCCTACAATGAGCAGTTCTTC. Protein sequence: CASSTRTSGNPYNEQFF.

V and J are TRBV4-1 and TRBJ2-1; 7 nucleotides match TRBD2. The CDR3 extends over 14 amino acids. Germline CDR1 and CDR2: MGHRA and YSYEKL. The V segment lost 1 base and the J segment 10 bases; nucleotides outside the gene matches: 7. DNA for the CDR3: TGCGCCAGCAGCCAAGGGGCTAGCGGTCTAGAGCAGTTCTTC. Amino acids: CASSQGASGLEQFF.

This clone showed up just once. The chain recombines TRBV14 with TRBJ1-2; 10 positions agree with TRBD1. The CDR3 covers 15 residues. The ends lost 1 base at V and 4 bases at J; junction bases unmatched: 3. Germline CDR1 SGHDN, CDR2 FVKESK. CDR3: CASSQAGTGVYGYTF. CDR3 coding DNA: TGTGCCAGCAGCCAAGCCGGGACAGGGGTCTATGGCTACACCTTC.

This rearrangement joins TRBV19 to TRBJ2-7; maybe TRBD1 (5 bases). Germline V gene data show CDR1 as LNHDA and CDR2 as SQIVND (reference sequence). This CDR3 is 14 amino acids long. V shed 10 bases and J shed 9 bases, with 25 bases lying between them. The CDR3 bases are TGTGCCACCTCCCGGAAGGACATACTTTCGAGGCAGTACTTC. It specifies CATSRKDILSRQYF.

The chain recombines TRBV6-1 with TRBJ1-2; D uncertain. From germline, CDR1 is MNHNS and CDR2 SASEGT. V lost 4 bases, J lost 4 bases, and 7 bases lay in between. This CDR3 region has 12 residues. The CDR3 bases are TGTGCCAGCAGTGGCGGCTCCTATGGCTACACCTTC. Its translation: CASSGGSYGYTF.

The chain has TRBV6-6 and TRBJ1-2, with TRBD1 matching over 8 bases. The germline CDR1 and CDR2 sequences are MNHNY and SVGAGI (reference sequence). This CDR3 is built from 14 residues. V was pared by 4 bases and J by 7 bases, with 8 bases of the junction left unmatched. CDR3 sequence reads: CASSSRQGAGGYTF. CDR3 DNA sequence: TGTGCCAGCAGTTCGCGGCAGGGGGCGGGTGGCTACACCTTC.

This clone was detected once. The chain uses TRBV7-6 and TRBJ2-1, with D perhaps TRBD2 (5 bases). This CDR3 spans 14 amino acids. The germline V gene encodes CDR1 SGHVS and CDR2 FNYEAQ. The ends were cut back, 2 bases at V and 4 bases at J, with 9 bases in the middle. In DNA form, the CDR3 reads TGTGCCAGCAGCTTAACCGGGATTTACAATGAGCAGTTCTTC. The encoded protein is CASSLTGIYNEQFF. The full variable domain, in which reference TRBV7-6 and TRBJ2-1 provide the parts outside the CDR3, is GAGVSQSPRYKVTKRGQDVALRCDPISGHVSLYWYRQALGQGPEFLTYFNYEAQQDKSGLPNDRFSAERPEGSISTLTIQRTEQRDSAMYRCASSLTGIYNEQFFGPGTRLTVL.

The chain recombines TRBV5-1 with TRBJ2-5; TRBD2 matches at 8 bases. Germline CDR1 reads SGHRS; CDR2 reads YFSETQ. The CDR3 extends over 19 amino acids. V shed 3 bases, J shed 4 bases, and the junction held 20 bases outside the gene matches. CDR3 region: CASSSRPPSSGGILETQYF. CDR3 nucleotides: TGCGCCAGCAGCTCCCGGCCCCCGTCAAGCGGGGGAATTCTAGAGACCCAGTACTTC. The full variable domain, completed using reference TRBV5-1 and TRBJ2-5, is KAGVTQTPRYLIKTRGQQVTLSCSPISGHRSVSWYQQTPGQGLQFLFEYFSETQRNKGNFPGRFSGRQFSNSRSEMNVSTLELGDSALYLCASSSRPPSSGGILETQYFGPGTRLLVL.

V is TRBV4-1 and J is TRBJ2-1; D possibly corresponds to TRBD2 (5 bases). Per germline, CDR1 MGHRA and CDR2 YSYEKL. V gave up 4 bases and J gave up 4 bases, with 11 bases separating them. The CDR3 is 14 residues long. DNA of the CDR3: TGCGCCAGCAGCCTCCAGACTATTTACAATGAGCAGTTCTTC. Translating gives CASSLQTIYNEQFF.

This chain links TRBV18 with TRBJ2-7; TRBD2 is a possible D gene (5 bases). Trimming left V 3 bases short and J 6 bases short, with 21 bases between. This CDR3 region has 16 residues. CDR1 and CDR2 from the germline V gene are KGHSH and LQKENI. The CDR3 DNA reads as TGTGCCAGCTCACCGGATATTTCGGGGAGCGCCGGCGAGCAGTACTTC. Residues: CASSPDISGSAGEQYF.

This clone was observed a few times. CDR3 residues: CASSQDRGKSNEKLFF. In nucleotides, the CDR3 is TGCGCCAGCAGCCAAGATCGGGGGAAGAGTAATGAAAAACTGTTTTTT. V and J are TRBV4-1 and TRBJ1-4; a possible D gene is TRBD1 (5 bases). This CDR3 contains 16 residues. The germline gives CDR1 MGHRA, CDR2 YSYEKL. Trimming removed 0 bases at V and 4 bases at J, with 12 bases between.

The chain employs TRBV7-9 and TRBJ2-7; perhaps TRBD2 as D (6 bases). V shed 5 bases and J shed 2 bases, with 13 bases lying between them. CDR1 is SEHNR, CDR2 FQNEAQ, per germline (reference sequence). This CDR3 has 14 residues. The CDR3 DNA follows: TGTGCCAGCAGCCAGGAGCGGGCTGCCTACGAGCAGTACTTC. Translating gives CASSQERAAYEQYF.

V and J are TRBV9 and TRBJ2-3; 11 bases match TRBD1. The CDR3 consists of 16 residues. Germline loops: CDR1 SGDLS, CDR2 YYNGEE. With 3 bases clipped from V and 7 bases from J, the junction kept 10 bases outside the gene matches. CDR3 amino acids: CASSAPPGQGVYTQYF. CDR3 DNA sequence: TGTGCCAGCAGCGCCCCCCCGGGACAGGGGGTATATACGCAGTATTTT.

This chain links TRBV11-2 with TRBJ2-1; the match to TRBD1 covers 8 bases. The V gene end was trimmed by 7 bases and the J gene end by 4 bases; junction bases not matched to a gene: 3. This CDR3 has 13 amino acids. Germline V gene lookup returns CDR1 SGHAT and CDR2 FQNNGV. CDR3 sequence reads: CASKDRDYNEQFF. CDR3 coding DNA: TGTGCCAGCAAGGACAGGGATTACAATGAGCAGTTCTTC.

This clone was recorded only once. The gene calls are TRBV28 and TRBJ1-5; a weak D match, TRBD1 (6 bases). The CDR3 spans 13 residues. The germline CDR1 and CDR2 sequences are MDHEN and SYDVKM. The V end lost 5 bases, the J end lost 6 bases, and 11 bases lay between the germline ends. The CDR3 region is CASSNTQGQPQHF. The DNA for the CDR3 is TGTGCCAGCAGTAACACACAGGGTCAGCCCCAGCATTTT.

In its sample, this clone was seen once. The V and J genes are TRBV11-3 and TRBJ2-3; 7 nucleotides match TRBD2. J was trimmed by 7 bases and V by 5 bases; bases with no gene match: 6. Germline loops: CDR1 SGHNT, CDR2 YENEEA. The CDR3 has 13 amino acids. The CDR3 region is CASSPTGGNTQYF. DNA of the CDR3: TGTGCCAGCAGCCCCACGGGGGGAAATACGCAGTATTTT.

The chain carries TRBV11-2 and TRBJ2-7; 11 nucleotides line up with TRBD2. The trim removed 8 bases at V and 2 bases at J, leaving 5 bases unmatched. The germline V gene encodes CDR1 SGHAT and CDR2 FQNNGV. The CDR3 is 14 amino acids. CDR3 sequence (DNA): TGTGCCAGCGGAGGGACTAGCGGCGCCTACGAGCAGTACTTC. Translated, it gives CASGGTSGAYEQYF.

This clone appeared a single time. V usage is TRBV7-9 and J usage is TRBJ2-5; 7 bases agree with TRBD1. Trimming at V came to 3 bases and at J to 4 bases, leaving 5 bases not matched to a gene. The CDR3 has 14 amino acids. CDR1 and CDR2 from the germline V gene are SEHNR and FQNEAQ (reference sequence). CDR3 protein: CASSFGQVIETQYF. The DNA for the CDR3 is TGTGCCAGCAGCTTTGGACAGGTTATAGAGACCCAGTACTTC.

CDR3 nucleotide sequence: TGTGCCATCAGTTCACGGACAGGGCCCACCGGGGAGCTGTTTTTT. Its translation is CAISSRTGPTGELFF. This sequence joins TRBV10-3 and TRBJ2-2; 8 nucleotides align to TRBD1. Germline lookup yields CDR1 ENHRY and CDR2 SYGVKD. The CDR3 runs to 15 residues. Trimming took 5 bases from V and 4 from J; bases not matched to a gene: 6.

V and J are TRBV5-1 and TRBJ1-1; a possible D gene is TRBD1 (6 bases). The CDR3 is 18 amino acids. Germline V CDR1 and CDR2: SGHRS, YFSETQ. Trimming cost V 0 bases and J 2 bases, with 20 bases left between them. The CDR3 spells CASSLEGVTGPPNTEAFF. DNA of the CDR3: TGCGCCAGCAGCTTGGAAGGGGTCACAGGGCCCCCAAACACTGAAGCTTTCTTT.